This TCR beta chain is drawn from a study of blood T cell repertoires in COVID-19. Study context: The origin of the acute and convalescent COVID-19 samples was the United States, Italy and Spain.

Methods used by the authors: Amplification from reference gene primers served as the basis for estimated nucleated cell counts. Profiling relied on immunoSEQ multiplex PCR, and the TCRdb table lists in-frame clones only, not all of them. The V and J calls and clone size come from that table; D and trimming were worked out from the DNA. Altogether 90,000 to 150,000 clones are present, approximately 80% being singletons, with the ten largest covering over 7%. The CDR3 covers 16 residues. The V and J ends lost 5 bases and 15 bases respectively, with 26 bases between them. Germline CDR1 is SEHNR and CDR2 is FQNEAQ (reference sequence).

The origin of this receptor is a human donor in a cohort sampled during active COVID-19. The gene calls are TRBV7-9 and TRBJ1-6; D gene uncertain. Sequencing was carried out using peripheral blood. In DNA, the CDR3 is TGTGCCAGCAGCCAACTTACCACAGAGTTTTCAGGTGGCCTCCACTTT. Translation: CASSQLTTEFSGGLHF.